This record concerns one T cell receptor (beta chain) sequence. The antigen remains unidentified. Gene names are the mouse ones. The missing CDR3 end, 1 residue past where the read stops, is filled in from the germline J gene. As for time point: mouse harvest day 7 after allogeneic transplant. The graft held 10^6 splenic CD5+ T cells and 10^7 T-cell-depleted bone marrow cells. B6 (H2b) cells into BALB/c (H2d) mice; tissues taken at day 7 or 14. There are 15 residues in the CDR3. Germline CDR1 and CDR2: KGHTA and FQNQQP. The assay was immunoSEQ multiplex PCR, and TCRdb's table has in-frame clones only and misses some. The data hold 7,500 to 9,000 clones, with less than 45% observed a single time. The source of the sample is a study of tissue T cells after allogeneic stem cell transplantation. General study results and limits: In patients and mice, blood and spleen missed much of tissue repertoire. Shared clones across patients were few; motif clustering revealed tissue-specific shared signatures.

The sequence derives from a female BALB/c mouse given C57BL/6 T cells with graft-versus-host disease after an allogeneic hematopoietic cell transplant. Sequences were obtained from skin. The V and J genes are TRBV23 and TRBJ2-4. The DNA read from the CDR3 is TGCTCCAGCAGTCAATCAATGGGAAGTCAAAACACCTTGTAC. Protein sequence: CSSSQSMGSQNTLY. The full-length CDR3 reads as CSSSQSMGSQNTLYF.